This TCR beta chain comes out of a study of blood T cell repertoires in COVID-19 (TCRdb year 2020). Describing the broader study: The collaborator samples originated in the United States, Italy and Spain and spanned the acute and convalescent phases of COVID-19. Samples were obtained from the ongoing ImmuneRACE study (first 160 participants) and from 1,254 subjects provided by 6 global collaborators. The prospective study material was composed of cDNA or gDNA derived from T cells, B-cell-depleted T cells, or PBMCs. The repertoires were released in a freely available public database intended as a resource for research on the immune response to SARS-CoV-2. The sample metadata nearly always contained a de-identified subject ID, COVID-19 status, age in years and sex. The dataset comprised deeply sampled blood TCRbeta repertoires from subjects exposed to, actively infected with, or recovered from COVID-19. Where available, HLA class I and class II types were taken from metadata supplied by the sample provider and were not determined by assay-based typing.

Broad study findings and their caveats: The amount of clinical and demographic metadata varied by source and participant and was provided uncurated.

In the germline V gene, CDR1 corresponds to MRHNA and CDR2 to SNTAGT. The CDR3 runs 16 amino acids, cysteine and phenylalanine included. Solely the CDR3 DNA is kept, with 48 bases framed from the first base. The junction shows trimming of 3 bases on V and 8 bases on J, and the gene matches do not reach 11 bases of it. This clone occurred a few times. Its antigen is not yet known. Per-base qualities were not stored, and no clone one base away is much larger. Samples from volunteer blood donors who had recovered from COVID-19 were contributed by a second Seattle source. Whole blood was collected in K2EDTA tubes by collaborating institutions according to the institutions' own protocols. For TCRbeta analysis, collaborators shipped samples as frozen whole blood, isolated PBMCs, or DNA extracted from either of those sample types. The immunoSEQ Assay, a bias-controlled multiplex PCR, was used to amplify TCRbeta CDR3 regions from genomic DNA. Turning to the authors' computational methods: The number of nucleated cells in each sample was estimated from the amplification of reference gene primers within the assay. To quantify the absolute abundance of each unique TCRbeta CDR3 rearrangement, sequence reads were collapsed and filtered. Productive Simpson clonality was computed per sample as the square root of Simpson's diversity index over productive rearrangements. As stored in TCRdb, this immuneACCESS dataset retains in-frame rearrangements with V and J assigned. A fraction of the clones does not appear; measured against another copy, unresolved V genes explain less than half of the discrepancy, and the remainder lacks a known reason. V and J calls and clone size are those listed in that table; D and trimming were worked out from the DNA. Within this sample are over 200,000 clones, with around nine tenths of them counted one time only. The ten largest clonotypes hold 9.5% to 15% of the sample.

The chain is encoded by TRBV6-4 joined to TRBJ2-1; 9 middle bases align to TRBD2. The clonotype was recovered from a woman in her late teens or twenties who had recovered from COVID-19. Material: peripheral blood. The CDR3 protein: CASSEAAGGDVDEQFF. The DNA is TGTGCCAGCAGTGAGGCGGCGGGAGGGGACGTAGATGAGCAGTTCTTC.